This is a list of T cell receptor beta chains from one sample in a study of Tregs in tolerant kidney transplant recipients. The assay was immunoSEQ multiplex PCR, and TCRdb's table has in-frame clones only and misses some. The repertoire holds some 250,000 clones, with 65% to 85% as singletons. Source material: CD4+ T cells from blood. The receptors come from a human donor in good health. Both conserved end residues are part of each CDR3. D genes are given only for firm matches. Rows may omit the clone size; those that give it use once, few, many or a size class.

TRBJ1-1	TRBV5-4	NA	NA	TGTGCCAGCAGCTCCAAGGGGGTCAACACTGAAGCTTTCTTT	CASSSKGVNTEAFF
TRBJ1-5	TRBV5-5	NA	NA	TGTGCCAGCAGCTTAGCCCCTACAGGGACGAGCAATCAGCCCCAGCATTTT	CASSLAPTGTSNQPQHF
TRBJ2-7	TRBV6-1	TRBD2	NA	TGTGCCAGCAGTGAACGGGGCGGGAGAGCATACGAGCAGTACTTC	CASSERGGRAYEQYF
TRBJ2-7	TRBV2	TRBD1	once	TGTGCCAGCAACTATATACAGGGGGTTAAAGGCGAGCAGTACTTC	CASNYIQGVKGEQYF
TRBJ1-2	TRBV30	NA	NA	TGTGCCTGGAGCCCGGGCCAGGTCCTATCTGGCTACACCTTC	CAWSPGQVLSGYTF
TRBJ2-2	TRBV6-5	NA	once	TGTGCCAGCGAGCCCCAGGACGCCACCGGGGAGCTGTTTTTT	CASEPQDATGELFF
TRBJ1-1	TRBV30	TRBD1	NA	TGTGCCTGGAGTGCCACAGGGGTATTCACTGAAGCTTTCTTT	CAWSATGVFTEAFF
TRBJ1-2	TRBV27	TRBD1	NA	TGTGCCAGCAAGGCCGGGACAGGGGGTGGCAACGGCAACTATGGCTACACCTTC	CASKAGTGGGNGNYGYTF
TRBJ2-1	TRBV4-1	NA	NA	TGCGCCAGCAGCCGAGGGGTAAGCAATGAGCAGTTCTTC	CASSRGVSNEQFF
TRBJ2-7	TRBV7-8	NA	NA	TGTGCCAGCAGCTTAGAAGGGGTCCTTTCGAGCTCCTACGAGCAGTACTTC	CASSLEGVLSSSYEQYF
TRBJ2-3	TRBV5-1	NA	NA	TGCGCCAGCAGCTTCGGGAAATTGCAAGTTAGCACAGATACGCAGTATTTT	CASSFGKLQVSTDTQYF
TRBJ1-3	TRBV7-7	TRBD1	NA	TGTGCCAGCAGCCCAGGGGGACGCAACTCTGGAAACACCATATATTTT	CASSPGGRNSGNTIYF